These 18 T cell receptor beta chains share one sample of origin, sequenced in a study of shared clonotypes between healthy human individuals. Profiling relied on immunoSEQ multiplex PCR, and the TCRdb table lists in-frame clones only, not all of them. The table includes 2 million to 2.5 million clones, almost 96% detected once. Sequenced sample: naive CD4+ T cells sorted from blood. The subset here: CD45RA+ positively selected. Every receptor here comes from a man in his late teens or twenties in good health.

The V call is TRBV27, the J call TRBJ2-1; 10 bases align to TRBD2. CDR3 length: 20 amino acids. CDR1 MNHEY and CDR2 SMNVEV come from the germline V gene (reference sequence). Trimming at V came to 4 bases and at J to 6 bases, leaving 21 bases not matched to a gene. The DNA for the CDR3 is TGTGCCAGCAGTTCGTACTCCGGGACTAGCGTTCAGGGAGTTATCAATGAGCAGTTCTTC. Translated, it gives CASSSYSGTSVQGVINEQFF.

This chain joins TRBV2 and TRBJ2-3, with D uncertain. The CDR3 extends over 13 amino acids. Germline CDR1 is SNHLY and CDR2 is FYNNEI. The V end was cut by 3 bases, the J end by 10 bases, with 14 bases between. CDR3 in DNA: TGTGCCAGCAGTGATCAAAACCTCGGATCGCAGTATTTT. This sequence encodes CASSDQNLGSQYF.

As regards this clone: One junction end does not reproduce the germline sequence, and a read error may be involved. This chain joins TRBV7-7 and TRBJ2-6; 8 bases match TRBD1. The germline CDR1 and CDR2 sequences are SSHAT and FNYEAQ (reference sequence). This CDR3 comprises 18 residues. CDR3 region: CASSPGGQGRPGANVLTF. Written as DNA, the CDR3 is TGTGCTAGCAGCCCAGGGGGCCAGGGGCGGCCTGGGGCCAACGTCCTGACTTTC.

Comments on this clone: Other DNA sequences from this sample encode an identical CDR3 as well. The chain joins TRBV2 to TRBJ1-5; 10 nucleotides line up with TRBD1. Germline V gene data show CDR1 as SNHLY and CDR2 as FYNNEI. This CDR3 comprises 14 residues. The trim removed 8 bases at V and 3 bases at J, leaving 4 bases unmatched. The CDR3 here is CASRDRGFNQPQHF. In DNA, the CDR3 is TGTGCCAGCCGGGACAGGGGATTCAATCAGCCCCAGCATTTT.

This sequence joins TRBV2 and TRBJ2-1; possibly TRBD2 for D (6 bases). Deletions cut 0 bases from V and 9 bases from J, with 9 bases between. CDR1 and CDR2 from the germline V gene are SNHLY and FYNNEI. This CDR3 is 13 amino acids long. The CDR3 coding sequence is TGTGCCAGCAGTGAAGCTTACGGGGGTGAGCAGTTCTTC. This codes for CASSEAYGGEQFF.

The chain is built from TRBV28 and TRBJ1-2; 9 nucleotides match TRBD1. CDR1 is MDHEN, CDR2 SYDVKM, per germline. V lost 3 bases, J lost 8 bases, and 4 bases stayed unmatched. The CDR3 sequence is 13 residues long. The DNA of the CDR3 is TGTGCCAGCAGTTTCCCACAGGGGGCAGGCTACACCTTC. As protein: CASSFPQGAGYTF.

V and J are TRBV7-9 and TRBJ1-5; no clear D gene. Trimming took 1 base from V and 7 from J, leaving 8 bases between them. The CDR3 has 13 amino acids. Per germline, CDR1 SEHNR and CDR2 FQNEAQ (reference sequence). In DNA, the CDR3 is TGTGCCAGCAGCTTAGATGGGCGACAGCCCCAGCATTTT. It encodes CASSLDGRQPQHF.

The chain is built from TRBV6-6 and TRBJ2-7; 9 bases are a match to TRBD1. This CDR3 spans 15 amino acids. CDR1 and CDR2 (germline): MNHNY, SVGAGI (reference sequence). J lost 3 bases, V lost 2 bases, and 5 bases had no gene match. The CDR3 spells CASSYLGQGIYEQYF. Here the CDR3 DNA reads TGTGCCAGCAGTTACCTAGGACAGGGGATCTACGAGCAGTACTTC.

The V gene is TRBV6-5, the J gene TRBJ1-3; 8 bases are shared with TRBD1. V shed 5 bases and J 4 bases; nucleotides not matched to a gene: 4. The CDR3 loop spans 14 amino acids. Germline V CDR1 and CDR2: MNHEY, SVGAGI. CDR3 sequence (DNA): TGTGCCAGCAGTCAGACAGGGGAAGGAAACACCATATATTTT. Its protein is CASSQTGEGNTIYF.

V usage is TRBV5-4 and J usage is TRBJ1-4; TRBD1 aligns across 7 bases. Germline V CDR1 and CDR2: SGHNT, YYREEE (reference sequence). The CDR3 spans 16 residues. The junction had 12 bases not matched to a gene; V was cut back by 2 bases and J by 8 bases. CDR3 in amino acids: CASSLRQGGGLEKLFF. In nucleotides, the CDR3 is TGTGCCAGCAGCTTACGACAAGGAGGGGGCCTGGAAAAACTGTTTTTT.

This chain uses TRBV11-3 with TRBJ2-2, with D hard to call. CDR1 is SGHNT, CDR2 YENEEA, per germline. Trimming shortened V by 5 bases and J by 6 bases, and 10 bases separated the two germline ends. The CDR3 sequence is 13 residues long. For the CDR3, the DNA is TGTGCCAGCAGCCAAATGGGGTCCGGGGAGCTGTTTTTT. Residues: CASSQMGSGELFF.

This CDR3 reads CASSVLPSGSFNEQFF. CDR3 sequence (DNA): TGTGCCAGCAGCGTATTACCGAGCGGGAGTTTCAATGAGCAGTTCTTC. The chain recombines TRBV9 with TRBJ2-1; 8 bases are a match to TRBD2. Germline CDR1 and CDR2: SGDLS and YYNGEE. CDR3 size: 16 residues. With 1 base clipped from V and 6 bases from J, the junction kept 9 bases outside the gene matches.

The chain is built from TRBV5-1 and TRBJ2-7, with TRBD1 identical over 9 bases. The CDR3 is 15 residues long. V lost 3 bases to trimming and J lost 1 base; unmatched junction nucleotides: 5. Germline V gene sequence: CDR1 SGHRS, CDR2 YFSETQ. For the CDR3, the DNA is TGCGCCAGCAGCTATAGTGGACAGGGGTCCTACGAGCAGTACTTC. Translation: CASSYSGQGSYEQYF.

Concerning this clone: Different DNA sequences within this sample yield the same CDR3. The chain is built from TRBV7-2 and TRBJ1-5; D is perhaps TRBD1 (5 bases). The CDR3 runs 15 residues. V was clipped by 1 base and J by 1 base, with 8 bases between them. Germline loops: CDR1 SGHTA, CDR2 FQGNSA. CDR3 region: CASSLGGASNQPQHF. The CDR3 nucleotides read TGTGCCAGCAGCTTAGGGGGCGCGAGCAATCAGCCCCAGCATTTT. The whole variable domain, remainder taken from reference TRBV7-2 and TRBJ1-5, is GAGVSQSPSNKVTEKGKDVELRCDPISGHTALYWYRQSLGQGLEFLIYFQGNSAPDKSGLPSDRFSAERTGGSVSTLTIQRTQQEDSAVYLCASSLGGASNQPQHFGDGTRLSIL.

This chain joins TRBV27 and TRBJ1-3; D uncertain. Trimming took 0 bases from V and 3 from J, leaving 6 bases between them. CDR1 and CDR2 (germline): MNHEY, SMNVEV (reference sequence). This CDR3 has 14 residues. The CDR3 DNA reads as TGTGCCAGCAGTTTATCACCAAATGGAAACACCATATATTTT. Translation: CASSLSPNGNTIYF.

This chain's CDR3 is CASSWLGNEQYF. The CDR3 DNA follows: TGTGCCAGCAGCTGGTTGGGGAACGAGCAGTACTTC. The gene calls are TRBV5-5 and TRBJ2-7; D call uncertain. V shed 3 bases and J shed 5 bases, with 9 bases lying between them. Germline V gives CDR1 SGHKS, CDR2 YYEKEE (reference sequence). The CDR3 is 12 amino acids.

CDR3 in amino acids: CASSQRQGGADTQYF. CDR3 DNA sequence: TGTGCCAGCTCACAAAGACAGGGTGGAGCAGATACGCAGTATTTT. The chain employs TRBV18 and TRBJ2-3; 7 bases align to TRBD1. Germline assignment: CDR1 KGHSH and CDR2 LQKENI. Trimming removed 4 bases from V and 4 bases from J; junction bases left unmatched: 8. The CDR3 covers 15 residues.

Concerning this clone itself: The sample contains more than one DNA sequence encoding this CDR3. The CDR3, as DNA: TGTGCCAGCAGATCACAGGGAGGCCCTGGAAACACCATATATTTT. It specifies CASRSQGGPGNTIYF. The chain employs TRBV6-5 and TRBJ1-3; TRBD1 might be the D (6 bases). CDR1 and CDR2 (germline): MNHEY, SVGAGI. There are 15 residues in the CDR3. Between the trimmed V and J ends, which lost 6 bases and 2 bases, there was a span of 14 bases.